Presented here are 13 T cell receptor beta chains from one specimen sequenced in a study of blood T cell repertoires in COVID-19 (dated by TCRdb to 2020 to 2021). Libraries were built with the immunoSEQ multiplex PCR assay. TCRdb's version of the immuneACCESS table is confined to in-frame rearrangements and falls short of the full clone set. An unresolved V gene accounts for under half of the shortfall where checked; the remainder is of unknown origin. For this sample there are 250,000 to 300,000 clones; around 80% appear just once. The ten largest account for 5% to 6% of the sample. The sequenced material came from peripheral blood. The receptors were gathered from a man at least 80 years old with acute or convalescent COVID-19.

This chain links TRBV6-5 with TRBJ1-2; possible D gene TRBD1, 6 bases. The CDR3 is made up of 11 amino acids. V gave up 7 bases and J gave up 7 bases, with 10 bases separating them. Germline-derived CDR1 and CDR2 are MNHEY and SVGAGI. This CDR3 is CASNREGGYTF. The CDR3 DNA reads TGTGCCAGCAACAGGGAAGGTGGCTACACCTTC.

The V call is TRBV7-2, the J call TRBJ2-7, with D perhaps TRBD2 (6 bases). With 2 bases removed from V and 0 bases from J, the gap between germline ends came to 8 bases. CDR3 length: 14 amino acids. Germline V CDR1 and CDR2: SGHTA, FQGNSA. For the CDR3, the DNA is TGTGCCAGCAGCTTATGGGACTCCTCCTACGAGCAGTACTTC. Protein product: CASSLWDSSYEQYF.

This chain connects TRBV27 to TRBJ2-7; 7 bases are a match to TRBD1. CDR3 length equals 14 residues. Trimming removed 6 bases from V and 0 bases from J; junction bases left unmatched: 5. Germline lookup yields CDR1 MNHEY and CDR2 SMNVEV (reference sequence). CDR3 protein: CASSLRTGSYEQYF. The CDR3 nucleotides read TGTGCCAGCAGCTTACGGACAGGCTCCTACGAGCAGTACTTC.

V and J are TRBV20-1 and TRBJ1-5; tentative D call: TRBD1 (5 bases). The V end was cut by 3 bases, the J end by 0 bases, with 15 bases between. Per germline, CDR1 DFQATT and CDR2 SNEGSKA (reference sequence). This CDR3 comprises 16 residues. CDR3 in amino acids: CSASSGADNSNQPQHF. The CDR3 nucleotides read TGCAGTGCTAGTAGTGGGGCCGATAATAGCAATCAGCCCCAGCATTTT.

The V and J genes are TRBV5-6 and TRBJ2-7, with TRBD1 as a possible D gene (6 bases). CDR1 SGHDT and CDR2 YYEEEE come from the germline V gene. The CDR3 consists of 15 residues. Trimming took off 3 bases at V and 2 bases at J, with 15 bases between the two ends. CDR3 DNA sequence: TGTGCCAGCAGCTCTTTCGGGACAATAGCCTACGAGCAGTACTTC. Residues: CASSSFGTIAYEQYF.

V usage is TRBV5-1 and J usage is TRBJ2-7, with D possibly being TRBD2 (5 bases). CDR1 is SGHRS, CDR2 YFSETQ, per germline. The CDR3 is made up of 14 amino acids. Trimming took off 0 bases at V and 1 base at J, with 8 bases between the two ends. The CDR3 coding sequence is TGCGCCAGCAGCTTGGCGTCGGGGTCCTACGAGCAGTACTTC. It codes for CASSLASGSYEQYF.

The gene calls are TRBV29-1 and TRBJ1-1; D unclear. Between the trimmed V and J ends, which lost 3 bases and 5 bases, there was a span of 10 bases. Germline CDR1 reads SQVTM; CDR2 reads ANQGSEA. The CDR3 has 12 residues. The CDR3 DNA reads TGCAGCGTTGACCCGGGTGGAACTGAAGCTTTCTTT. It encodes CSVDPGGTEAFF.

The chain uses TRBV3-1 (or the pseudogene TRBV3-2) and TRBJ2-7; TRBD1 is a possible D gene (6 bases). V was pared by 4 bases and J by 7 bases, with 14 bases between. The length of the CDR3 is 13 residues. Germline CDR1 LGHDT, CDR2 YNNKEL (reference sequence). CDR3 protein: CASSPSTGLEQYF. CDR3 DNA: TGTGCCAGCAGCCCAAGTACAGGGTTAGAGCAGTACTTC.

This clone was observed once. The chain uses TRBV11-2 and TRBJ2-1; 8 bases agree with TRBD1. Germline CDR1 reads SGHAT; CDR2 reads FQNNGV. This CDR3 has 16 amino acids. V was clipped by 5 bases and J by 0 bases; unmatched bases: 6. The CDR3 here is CASSPRTGSSYNEQFF. CDR3 sequence (DNA): TGTGCCAGCAGCCCTAGGACAGGGAGCTCCTACAATGAGCAGTTCTTC.

This clone appeared once. The chain has TRBV5-6 and TRBJ2-5; 7 bases fit TRBD2. From germline, CDR1 is SGHDT and CDR2 YYEEEE. Germline trimming cut 4 bases from V and 0 bases from J; bases unmatched to any gene: 9. CDR3 length equals 16 residues. The CDR3 DNA is TGTGCCAGCAGCCCCCGGTGGGCGGGGGACCAAGAGACCCAGTACTTC. Amino acid sequence: CASSPRWAGDQETQYF.

This rearrangement joins TRBV5-1 to TRBJ1-6; no firm D call. This CDR3 spans 16 amino acids. Trimming left V 2 bases short and J 0 bases short, with 9 bases between. Germline CDR1 SGHRS, CDR2 YFSETQ. The CDR3 is CASSFGSSSYNSPLHF. CDR3 DNA: TGCGCCAGCAGCTTCGGTTCAAGCTCCTATAATTCACCCCTCCACTTT.

The chain recombines TRBV30 with TRBJ2-3; 10 bases align to TRBD2. Germline values: CDR1 GTSNPN, CDR2 SVGIG (reference sequence). V lost 3 bases and J lost 0; bases outside the gene matches: 9. CDR3 length: 17 residues. The chain's CDR3 is CAWSEREGAWSTDTQYF. The DNA of the CDR3 is TGTGCCTGGAGCGAGCGGGAGGGAGCCTGGAGCACAGATACGCAGTATTTT.

The gene calls are TRBV18 and TRBJ1-5; D remains ambiguous. CDR3 size: 15 residues. The germline V and J ends were trimmed by 3 bases and 6 bases, with 15 bases remaining between them. Per germline, CDR1 KGHSH and CDR2 LQKENI. CDR3 residues: CASSPEQMRGQPQHF. In DNA, the CDR3 is TGTGCCAGCTCACCGGAGCAGATGAGAGGTCAGCCCCAGCATTTT.